This T cell receptor (beta chain) was captured in a study of CD8 T cells in Susac syndrome. It was with random hexamers that about 0.45 to 1 ug RNA was reverse transcribed. Amplification of TCR beta CDR3 across 54 Vbeta and 13 Jbeta was performed with immunoSEQ multiplex PCR. MiXCR was run by TCRdb on the immunoSEQ multiplex PCR reads, yielding one entry per CDR3 protein. Of about 120,000 distinct CDR3 sequences detected, about 95% appear once; the ten largest clones hold about 0.28%. Germline V lookup: CDR1 MGHRA, CDR2 YSYEKL. The CDR3 covers 18 residues. V lost 0 bases, J lost 0 bases, and 12 bases lay in between.

The sequence was obtained from a human donor with Susac syndrome. Sequenced material: CD8+ T cells from PBMCs. The J gene is TRBJ2-6, the V gene TRBV4-1; D is unclear. The CDR3 DNA reads TGCGCCAGCAGCCAAGATCGGCAGATCATCTCTGGGGCCAACGTCCTGACTTTC. Its translation is CASSQDRQIISGANVLTF.